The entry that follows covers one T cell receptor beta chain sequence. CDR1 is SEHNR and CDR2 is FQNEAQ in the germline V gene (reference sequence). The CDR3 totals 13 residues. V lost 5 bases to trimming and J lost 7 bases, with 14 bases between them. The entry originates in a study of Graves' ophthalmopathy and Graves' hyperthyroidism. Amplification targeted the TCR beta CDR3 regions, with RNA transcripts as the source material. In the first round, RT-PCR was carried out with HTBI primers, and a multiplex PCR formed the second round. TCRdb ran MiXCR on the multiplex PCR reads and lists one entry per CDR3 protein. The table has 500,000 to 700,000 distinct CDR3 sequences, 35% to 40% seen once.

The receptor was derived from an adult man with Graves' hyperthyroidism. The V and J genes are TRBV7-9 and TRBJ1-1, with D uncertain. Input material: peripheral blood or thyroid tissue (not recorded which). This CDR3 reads CASSLQNRLEAFF. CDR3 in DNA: TGTGCCAGCAGCCTTCAAAACCGGCTTGAAGCTTTCTTT.